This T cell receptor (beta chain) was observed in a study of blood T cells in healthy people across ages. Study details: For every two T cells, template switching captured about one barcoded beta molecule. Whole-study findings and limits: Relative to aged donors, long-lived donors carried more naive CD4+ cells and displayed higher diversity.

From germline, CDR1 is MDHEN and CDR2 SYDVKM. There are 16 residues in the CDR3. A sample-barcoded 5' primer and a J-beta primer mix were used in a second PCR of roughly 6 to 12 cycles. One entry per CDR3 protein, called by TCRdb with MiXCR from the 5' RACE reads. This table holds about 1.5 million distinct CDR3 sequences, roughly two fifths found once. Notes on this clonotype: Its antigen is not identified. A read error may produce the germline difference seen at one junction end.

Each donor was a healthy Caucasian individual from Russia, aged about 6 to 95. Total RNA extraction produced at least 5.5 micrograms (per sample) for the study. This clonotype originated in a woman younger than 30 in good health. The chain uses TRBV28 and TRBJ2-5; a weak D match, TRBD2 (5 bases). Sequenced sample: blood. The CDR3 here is CASSLTRLELNNEQYF. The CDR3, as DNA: TGCGCCAGCAGTTTAACTAGGCTCGAACTGAACAATGAGCAGTACTTC.